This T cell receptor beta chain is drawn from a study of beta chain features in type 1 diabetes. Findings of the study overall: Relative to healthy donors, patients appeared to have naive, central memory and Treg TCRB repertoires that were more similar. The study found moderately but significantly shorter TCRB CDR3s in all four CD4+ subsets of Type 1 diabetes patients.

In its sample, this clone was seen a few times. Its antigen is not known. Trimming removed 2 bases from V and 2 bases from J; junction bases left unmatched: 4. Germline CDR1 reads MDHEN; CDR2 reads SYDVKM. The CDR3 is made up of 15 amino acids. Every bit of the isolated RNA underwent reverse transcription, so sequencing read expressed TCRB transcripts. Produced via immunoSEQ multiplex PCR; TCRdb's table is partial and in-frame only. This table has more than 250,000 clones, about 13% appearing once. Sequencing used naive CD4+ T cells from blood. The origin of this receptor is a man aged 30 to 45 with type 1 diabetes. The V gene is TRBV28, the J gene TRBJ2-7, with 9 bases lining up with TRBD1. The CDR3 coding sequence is TGTGCCAGCAGTTTAGCCGGGACAGGGCCCTACGAGCAGTACTTC. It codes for CASSLAGTGPYEQYF. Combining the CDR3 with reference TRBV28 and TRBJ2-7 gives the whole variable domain DVKVTQSSRYLVKRTGEKVFLECVQDMDHENMFWYRQDPGLGLRLIYFSYDVKMKEKGDIPEGYSVSREKKERFSLILESASTNQTSMYLCASSLAGTGPYEQYFGPGTRLTVT.